These 22 T cell receptor beta chains share one sample of origin, sequenced in a study of T cell repertoires in cytomegalovirus infection. TCRdb itself ran the reads through MiXCR, one entry per CDR3 protein. The table has under 800,000 distinct CDR3 sequences, around 24% seen once. Sequencing was done on a sample of CD8+ T cells from PBMCs. These receptors were obtained from a human donor in good health (CMV status not recorded). Some clones in this sample may be carry-over from other donors' samples.

The genes are TRBV10-3 and TRBJ1-3; 8 bases fit TRBD1. The germline V gene has CDR1 ENHRY and CDR2 SYGVKD. The CDR3 extends over 17 amino acids. Trimming at V came to 8 bases and at J to 0 bases, leaving 12 bases not matched to a gene. The CDR3 bases are TGTGCCATCTTAGGTTCGGACAGGGCACACTCTGGAAACACCATATATTTT. This gives the protein CAILGSDRAHSGNTIYF.

This clonotype was detected a few times. J is TRBJ1-2 and V is TRBV28, with a weak D call TRBD1 (6 bases). Trimming pared 3 bases from V and 6 bases from J, leaving 23 bases between. The germline gives CDR1 MDHEN, CDR2 SYDVKM. CDR3 length: 17 amino acids. The CDR3 DNA reads as TGTGCCAGCAGTTTTGCGGGGGGCACGGGATCCCGAAATGGCTACACCTTC. It yields the protein CASSFAGGTGSRNGYTF.

The CDR3 spells CASSRRDRETDTQYF. The CDR3 region has the DNA TGTGCCAGCAGCCGCCGGGACAGGGAGACAGATACGCAGTATTTT. The chain employs TRBV7-9 and TRBJ2-3, with 9 nucleotides matching TRBD1. CDR1 and CDR2 from the germline V gene are SEHNR and FQNEAQ (reference sequence). The CDR3 runs to 15 residues. Trimming took 5 bases from V and 3 from J; bases not matched to a gene: 6.

The table lists this clonotype with many counts. The J gene is TRBJ2-2, the V gene TRBV7-9; 9 nucleotides line up with TRBD2. From germline, CDR1 is SEHNR and CDR2 FQNEAQ (reference sequence). This CDR3 is built from 15 residues. V was clipped by 5 bases and J by 5 bases; unmatched bases: 6. DNA for the CDR3: TGTGCCAGCAGCGCGCGGGGGGGCCAGACCGGGGAGCTGTTTTTT. This encodes CASSARGGQTGELFF.

The V call is TRBV29-1, the J call TRBJ1-1; 7 bases are a match to TRBD1. V lost 7 bases and J lost 3; bases outside the gene matches: 5. Germline V lookup: CDR1 SQVTM, CDR2 ANQGSEA. The CDR3 is 12 residues long. In DNA, the CDR3 is TGCAGCGCCTTGACAGGGTACACTGAAGCTTTCTTT. Its protein is CSALTGYTEAFF. The full variable domain, its missing parts supplied by reference TRBV29-1 and TRBJ1-1, is SAVISQKPSRDICQRGTSLTIQCQVDSQVTMMFWYRQQPGQSLTLIATANQGSEATYESGFVIDKFPISRPNLTFSTLTVSNMSPEDSSIYLCSALTGYTEAFFGQGTRLTVV.

This clonotype came up many times. The V call is TRBV12-3 or TRBV12-4, the J call TRBJ2-5; no clear D gene. Between the trimmed V and J ends, which lost 5 bases and 2 bases, there was a span of 12 bases. The CDR3 has 14 residues. The CDR3 sequence: CASSLPDGQETQYF. The CDR3 DNA follows: TGTGCCAGCAGTCTACCGGACGGTCAAGAGACCCAGTACTTC.

This sequence joins TRBV29-1 and TRBJ1-2; D remains unclear. The ends were cut back, 0 bases at V and 2 bases at J, with 10 bases in the middle. Germline CDR1 SQVTM, CDR2 ANQGSEA. The CDR3 contains 14 residues. The CDR3 region has the DNA TGCAGCGTTGAAGATCGGAAGGAAAACTATGGCTACACCTTC. Translation gives CSVEDRKENYGYTF.

The rearrangement uses TRBV28 and TRBJ2-2, with D perhaps TRBD2 (5 bases). Germline CDR1 reads MDHEN; CDR2 reads SYDVKM. The CDR3 covers 14 residues. The V and J ends lost 6 bases and 1 base respectively, with 9 bases between them. CDR3 nucleotide sequence: TGTGCCAGCAGGGTTGGAGGGAACACCGGGGAGCTGTTTTTT. It is translated as CASRVGGNTGELFF.

This chain uses TRBV6-2 or TRBV6-3 with TRBJ1-5; D remains ambiguous. Trimming stripped 2 bases from V and 3 bases from J, with 11 bases between. The CDR3 covers 15 residues. Germline CDR1 reads MNHEY; CDR2 reads SVGEGT. In nucleotides, the CDR3 is TGTGCCAGCAGTTACGATGAGGGATACAATCAGCCCCAGCATTTT. Its protein product is CASSYDEGYNQPQHF.

The rearrangement joins TRBV7-2 to TRBJ1-4, with no clear D. The germline CDR1 and CDR2 sequences are SGHTA and FQGNSA. This CDR3 comprises 12 residues. V shed 6 bases and J shed 8 bases, with 10 bases lying between them. The CDR3 here is CASRHTREKLFF. The CDR3 region has the DNA TGTGCCAGCAGACACACGAGGGAAAAACTGTTTTTT.

This chain connects TRBV20-1 to TRBJ1-5, with D tentatively TRBD1 (6 bases). The CDR3 runs to 13 residues. Germline values: CDR1 DFQATT, CDR2 SNEGSKA (reference sequence). V gave up 6 bases and J gave up 0 bases, with 9 bases separating them. The CDR3 protein is CSARTDSNQPQHF. In DNA, the CDR3 is TGCAGTGCGCGGACAGATAGCAATCAGCCCCAGCATTTT.

This clonotype was found a few times. This rearrangement joins TRBV14 to TRBJ1-1, with 9 bases lining up with TRBD1. The CDR3 sequence is 16 residues long. Germline CDR1 and CDR2: SGHDN and FVKESK. Trimming removed 0 bases from V and 1 base from J; junction bases left unmatched: 3. DNA for the CDR3: TGTGCCAGCAGCCAAGAACCGGGACAGGGGAACACTGAAGCTTTCTTT. This sequence encodes CASSQEPGQGNTEAFF. Complete variable domain (other parts from reference TRBV14 and TRBJ1-1): EAGVTQFPSHSVIEKGQTVTLRCDPISGHDNLYWYRRVMGKEIKFLLHFVKESKQDESGMPNNRFLAERTGGTYSTLKVQPAELEDSGVYFCASSQEPGQGNTEAFFGQGTRLTVV.

This clonotype was observed many times. V is TRBV7-6 and J is TRBJ2-2, with D possibly TRBD1 on 6 matching bases. V lost 3 bases to trimming and J lost 7 bases, with 12 bases between them. Germline CDR1 reads SGHVS; CDR2 reads FNYEAQ. This CDR3 is 14 amino acids long. DNA for the CDR3: TGTGCCAGCAGCTTCGGGACACTGGTCGGGGAGCTGTTTTTT. It translates to CASSFGTLVGELFF.

J is TRBJ2-7 and V is TRBV6-2 or TRBV6-3, with 9 nucleotides matching TRBD1. This CDR3 spans 17 amino acids. Trimming cost V 2 bases and J 2 bases; bases outside gene matches: 10. CDR1 and CDR2 from the germline V gene are MNHEY and SVGEGT. The CDR3 DNA is TGTGCCAGCAGTTACGGACCCCGGACAGGGGTTCCCTACGAGCAGTACTTC. Translated, it gives CASSYGPRTGVPYEQYF.

The rearrangement joins TRBV5-1 to TRBJ2-7; 7 bases match TRBD1. The CDR3 runs 14 residues. Trimming took 5 bases from V and 3 from J; bases not matched to a gene: 8. The germline V gene encodes CDR1 SGHRS and CDR2 YFSETQ. The CDR3, as DNA: TGCGCCAGCAGAGTCCGGACAGGATTCTACGAGCAGTACTTC. Translated: CASRVRTGFYEQYF. The full variable domain, rest sourced from reference TRBV5-1 and TRBJ2-7, is KAGVTQTPRYLIKTRGQQVTLSCSPISGHRSVSWYQQTPGQGLQFLFEYFSETQRNKGNFPGRFSGRQFSNSRSEMNVSTLELGDSALYLCASRVRTGFYEQYFGPGTRLTVT.

The chain uses TRBV6-6 and TRBJ1-5; D is undetermined. CDR1 is MNHNY and CDR2 is SVGAGI in the germline V gene (reference sequence). V gave up 0 bases and J gave up 3 bases, with 15 bases separating them. The CDR3 sequence is 17 residues long. CDR3 sequence: CASSYSLSGSDNQPQHF. For the CDR3, the DNA is TGTGCCAGCAGTTACTCTTTGTCCGGGTCGGACAATCAGCCCCAGCATTTT.

Concerning this clonotype: With a much larger clone just one base away, this may be a read error. J is TRBJ2-1 and V is TRBV12-3 or TRBV12-4, with 10 positions matching TRBD2. CDR3 length: 18 residues. V dropped 5 bases and J dropped 2; count of bases not matched to a gene: 12. The CDR3 sequence is CASSPQGPAGGTYNEQFF. The DNA of the CDR3 is TGTGCCAGCAGTCCCCAGGGACCAGCGGGGGGGACCTACAATGAGCAGTTCTTC.

The V call is TRBV20-1, the J call TRBJ2-6; maybe TRBD2 (7 bases). Germline V lookup: CDR1 DFQATT, CDR2 SNEGSKA (reference sequence). The CDR3 is made up of 16 amino acids. Between the trimmed V and J ends, which lost 0 bases and 2 bases, there was a span of 11 bases. CDR3 in amino acids: CSARDKGGAGANVLTF. In DNA form, the CDR3 reads TGCAGTGCTAGAGATAAGGGGGGGGCTGGGGCCAACGTCCTGACTTTC.

V usage is TRBV11-1 and J usage is TRBJ2-1; 12 positions agree with TRBD2. J was trimmed by 4 bases and V by 3 bases; bases with no gene match: 4. This CDR3 comprises 16 residues. Germline V gene data show CDR1 as SGHAT and CDR2 as FQDESV (reference sequence). The CDR3 nucleotides read TGTGCCAGCAGCTTTAGGACTAGCGGGGTATACAATGAGCAGTTCTTC. Amino acid sequence: CASSFRTSGVYNEQFF.

The sample holds one count of this clonotype. The junction and the germline gene differ at one end; a read error may be behind it. V and J are TRBV15 and TRBJ1-2; no reliable D call. The CDR3 has 15 amino acids. CDR1 is LNHNV, CDR2 YYDKDF, per germline (reference sequence). The CDR3 DNA reads TGTGTCACCAGCAGAGATCACGAGTATTTCTATGGCTACACCTTC. Translated: CVTSRDHEYFYGYTF.

The chain employs TRBV12-5 and TRBJ2-6; no firm D call. CDR1 and CDR2 (germline): LGHNT, FRNRAP. Trimming removed 10 bases from V and 4 bases from J, with 11 bases in between. The CDR3 is made up of 13 amino acids. CDR3 protein: CATEEGGANVLTF. CDR3 DNA sequence: TGTGCTACTGAAGAAGGAGGGGCCAACGTCCTGACTTTC.

This clonotype was detected only once. Germline and junction disagree at one end, which may indicate a read error. The chain combines TRBV2 with TRBJ1-5; D perhaps matches TRBD1 (6 bases). The CDR3 is 14 amino acids. Looked up from germline, CDR1 is SNHLY and CDR2 is FYNNEI. The CDR3 DNA sequence: TGTACCAGCAGTGAAGGTCAGGGGCGTCAGCCCCAGCATTTT. Protein product: CTSSEGQGRQPQHF.